Given below is one TCR beta chain in context. This sample was taken from a study of blood T cell repertoires in COVID-19. In the study overall: Samples representing acute and convalescent COVID-19 were sourced from the United States, Italy and Spain. Sample material is recorded as cDNA or gDNA derived from T cells, B-cell-depleted T cells, or PBMCs.

Original analysis: Amplification of reference gene primers was used by the study to estimate nucleated cell counts. Sequencing used immunoSEQ multiplex PCR; TCRdb keeps in-frame clones, though not all of them. Clone size and the V and J calls come from that table; the DNA yielded D and trimming. The sample includes over 55,000 clones, roughly 80% seen only once; the top ten take around 9.1%. Per the germline V gene, CDR1 is SGHTA and CDR2 is FQGNSA. The V end lost 1 base, the J end lost 9 bases, and 13 bases lay between the germline ends. This CDR3 comprises 14 residues. Recruited during active infection, patients (from Seattle) were subsequently followed longitudinally.

The receptor's source is a man aged 80 or over with COVID-19, enrolled during active disease. Material: peripheral blood. This chain connects TRBV7-2 to TRBJ2-4, with D tentatively TRBD2 (6 bases). In DNA, the CDR3 is TGTGCCAGCAGCTTAGGGTCGGGAGCGGGCATTCAGTACTTC. This gives the protein CASSLGSGAGIQYF.